Sequencing of this T cell receptor beta chain was carried out in a study of cytomegalovirus exposure and HLA in healthy donors. The study, taken as a whole, reports: The authors assumed roughly uniform sequencing depth across donors for presence/absence analyses. Association of under 20,000 TCR beta sequences with HLA alleles was found at 0.05 false discovery rate in a later analysis.

On this clone itself: As yet, its antigen is unknown.

At sampling all donors were nominally healthy, likely with unrecorded immune exposures. PCR involved 60 Vbeta and 13 Jbeta primers. Method: immunoSEQ multiplex PCR; TCRdb's copy keeps in-frame clones and lacks some. The data show about 140,000 clones, 82% seen once. The CDR3 is 13 residues long. The germline V and J ends were trimmed by 6 bases and 2 bases, with 10 bases remaining between them. Germline CDR1 is MDHEN and CDR2 is SYDVKM. The chain recombines TRBV28 with TRBJ1-1; no clear D. The TCR was taken from a man between 18 and 35 years old in good health and CMV-seropositive. Material for sequencing was PBMCs. CDR3 sequence (DNA): TGTGCCAGCAGGCCAGCGAGAAACACTGAAGCTTTCTTT. Translated: CASRPARNTEAFF.